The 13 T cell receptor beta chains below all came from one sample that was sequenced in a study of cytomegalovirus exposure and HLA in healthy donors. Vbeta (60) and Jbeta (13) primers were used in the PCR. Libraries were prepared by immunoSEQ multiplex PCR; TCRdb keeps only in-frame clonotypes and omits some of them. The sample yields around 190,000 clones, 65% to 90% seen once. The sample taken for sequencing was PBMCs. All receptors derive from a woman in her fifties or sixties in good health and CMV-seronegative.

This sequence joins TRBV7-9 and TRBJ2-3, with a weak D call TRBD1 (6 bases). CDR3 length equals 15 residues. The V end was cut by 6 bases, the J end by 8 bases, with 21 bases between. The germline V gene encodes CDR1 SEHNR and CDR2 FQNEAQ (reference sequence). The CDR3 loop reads CASRQDGRGFGTQYF. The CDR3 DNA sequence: TGTGCCAGCAGACAAGATGGCAGGGGCTTTGGTACGCAGTATTTT.

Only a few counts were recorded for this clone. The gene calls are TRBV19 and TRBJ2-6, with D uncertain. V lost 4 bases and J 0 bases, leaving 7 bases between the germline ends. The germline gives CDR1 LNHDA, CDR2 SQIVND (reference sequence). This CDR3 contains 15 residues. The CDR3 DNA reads TGTGCCAGTAGTAAGCCGAGCTCTGGGGCCAACGTCCTGACTTTC. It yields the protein CASSKPSSGANVLTF.

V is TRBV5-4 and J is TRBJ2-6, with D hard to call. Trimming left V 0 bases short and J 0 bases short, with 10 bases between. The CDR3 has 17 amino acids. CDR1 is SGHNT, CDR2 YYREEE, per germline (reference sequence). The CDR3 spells CASSLDPMSSGANVLTF. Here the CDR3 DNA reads TGTGCCAGCAGCTTGGATCCCATGAGCTCTGGGGCCAACGTCCTGACTTTC.

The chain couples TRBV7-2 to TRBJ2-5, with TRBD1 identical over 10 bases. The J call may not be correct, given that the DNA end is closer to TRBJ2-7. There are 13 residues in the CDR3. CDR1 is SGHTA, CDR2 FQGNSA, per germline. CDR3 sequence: CASGGTGAYEQYF. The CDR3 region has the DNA TGTGCCAGCGGCGGGACAGGGGCCTACGAGCAGTACTTC.

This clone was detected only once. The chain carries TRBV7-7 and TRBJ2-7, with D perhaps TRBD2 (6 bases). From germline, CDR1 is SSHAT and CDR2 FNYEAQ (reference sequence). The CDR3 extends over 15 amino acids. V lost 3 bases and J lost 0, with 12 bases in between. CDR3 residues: CASSFFYGSSYEQYF. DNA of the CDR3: TGTGCCAGCAGCTTTTTTTACGGGAGCTCCTACGAGCAGTACTTC.

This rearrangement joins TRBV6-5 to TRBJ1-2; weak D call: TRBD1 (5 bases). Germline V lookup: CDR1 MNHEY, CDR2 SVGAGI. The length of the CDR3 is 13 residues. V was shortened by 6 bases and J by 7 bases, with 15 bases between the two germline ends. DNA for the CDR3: TGTGCCAGCAGCCAGACGGGGGGGTTTGGCTACACCTTC. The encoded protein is CASSQTGGFGYTF.

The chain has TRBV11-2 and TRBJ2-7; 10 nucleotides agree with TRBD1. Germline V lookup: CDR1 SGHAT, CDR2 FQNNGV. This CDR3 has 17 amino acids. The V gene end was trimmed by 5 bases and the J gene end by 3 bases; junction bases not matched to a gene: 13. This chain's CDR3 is CASSARPPGQGNYEQYF. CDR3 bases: TGTGCCAGCAGCGCCAGACCTCCGGGACAGGGGAACTACGAGCAGTACTTC.

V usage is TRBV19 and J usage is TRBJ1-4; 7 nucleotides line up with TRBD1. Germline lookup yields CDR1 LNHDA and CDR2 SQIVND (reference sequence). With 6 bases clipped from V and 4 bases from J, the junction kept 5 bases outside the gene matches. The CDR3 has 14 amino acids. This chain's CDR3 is CASSLQGFNEKLFF. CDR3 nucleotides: TGTGCCAGTAGCCTACAGGGGTTTAATGAAAAACTGTTTTTT.

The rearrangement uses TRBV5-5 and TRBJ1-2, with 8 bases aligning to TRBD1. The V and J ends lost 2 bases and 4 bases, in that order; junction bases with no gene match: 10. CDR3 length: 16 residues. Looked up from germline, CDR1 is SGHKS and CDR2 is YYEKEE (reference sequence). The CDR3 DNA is TGTGCCAGCAGCTTCGGAAGGGACAGGTCAATCTATGGCTACACCTTC. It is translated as CASSFGRDRSIYGYTF.

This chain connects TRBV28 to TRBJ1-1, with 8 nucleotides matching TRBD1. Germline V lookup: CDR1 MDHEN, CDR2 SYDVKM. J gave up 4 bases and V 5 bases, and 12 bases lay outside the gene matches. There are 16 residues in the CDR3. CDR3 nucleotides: TGTGCCAGCAGTGACTCCGGGACAGGTGCCACCACTGAAGCTTTCTTT. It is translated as CASSDSGTGATTEAFF.

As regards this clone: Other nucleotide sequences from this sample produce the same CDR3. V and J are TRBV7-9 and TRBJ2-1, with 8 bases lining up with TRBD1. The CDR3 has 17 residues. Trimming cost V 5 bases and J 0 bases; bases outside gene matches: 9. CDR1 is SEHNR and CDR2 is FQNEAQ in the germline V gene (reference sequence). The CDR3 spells CASSPTVGQGSYNEQFF. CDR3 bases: TGTGCCAGCAGCCCTACTGTAGGACAGGGCTCCTACAATGAGCAGTTCTTC.

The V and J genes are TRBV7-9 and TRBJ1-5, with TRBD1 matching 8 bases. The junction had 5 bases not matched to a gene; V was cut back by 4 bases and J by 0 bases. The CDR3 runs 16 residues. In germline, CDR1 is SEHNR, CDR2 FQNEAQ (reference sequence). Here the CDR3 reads CASSSQGADSNQPQHF. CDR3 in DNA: TGTGCCAGCAGCTCCCAGGGGGCGGATAGCAATCAGCCCCAGCATTTT.

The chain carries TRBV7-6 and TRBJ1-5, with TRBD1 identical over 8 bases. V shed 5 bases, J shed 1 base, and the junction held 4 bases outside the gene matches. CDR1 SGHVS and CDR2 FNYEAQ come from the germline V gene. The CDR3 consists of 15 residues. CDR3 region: CASSLRQGSNQPQHF. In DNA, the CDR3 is TGTGCCAGCAGCCTTAGACAGGGGAGCAATCAGCCCCAGCATTTT.